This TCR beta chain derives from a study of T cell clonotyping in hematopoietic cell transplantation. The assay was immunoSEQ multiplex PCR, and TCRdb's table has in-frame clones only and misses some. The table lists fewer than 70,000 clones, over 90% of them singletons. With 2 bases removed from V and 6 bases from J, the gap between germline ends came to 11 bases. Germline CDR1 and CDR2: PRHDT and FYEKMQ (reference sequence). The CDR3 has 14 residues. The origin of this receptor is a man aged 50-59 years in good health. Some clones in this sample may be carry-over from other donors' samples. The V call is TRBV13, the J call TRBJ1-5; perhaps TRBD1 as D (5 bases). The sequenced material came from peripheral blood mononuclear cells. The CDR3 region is CASSLRGSPQPQHF. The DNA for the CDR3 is TGTGCCAGCAGCTTAAGGGGCTCTCCTCAGCCCCAGCATTTT. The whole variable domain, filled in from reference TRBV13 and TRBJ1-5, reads AAGVIQSPRHLIKEKRETATLKCYPIPRHDTVYWYQQGPGQDPQFLISFYEKMQSDKGSIPDRFSAQQFSDYHSELNMSSLELGDSALYFCASSLRGSPQPQHFGDGTRLSIL.